This T cell receptor (beta chain) was profiled in a study of T cells after yellow fever vaccination. Study-level points and caveats: Researchers report a weaker secondary response that nonetheless peaked faster, day 5 versus 15.

The study made its TCR cDNA through 5'RACE template switching. That step introduced a universal primer site along with UMIs. TCRdb ran MiXCR on the 5' RACE reads and lists one entry per CDR3 protein. The data contain about 340,000 distinct CDR3 sequences, around 12% of them singletons. This clonotype occurred many times. The antigen is undetermined. The TCR comes from a man younger than 30 who received the YFV17D yellow fever vaccine. This sample comprised CD4+ T cells sorted from PBMCs, obtained 15 days after the yellow fever booster vaccination.

The CDR3 DNA sequence: TGTGCCAGCAGTTTATCTGGGGGGCGTCAGCCCCAGCATTTT. This translates into CASSLSGGRQPQHF. The genes are TRBV27 and TRBJ1-5; possible D gene TRBD1, 6 bases. This CDR3 has 14 residues. Germline lookup yields CDR1 MNHEY and CDR2 SMNVEV (reference sequence). The V and J ends lost 0 bases and 6 bases respectively, with 9 bases between them.